This T cell receptor beta chain emerged from a study of T-cell reconstitution after alpha-beta-depleted transplantation in children. The CDR3 is made up of 13 amino acids. Germline trimming cut 5 bases from V and 5 bases from J; bases unmatched to any gene: 3. Per germline, CDR1 SGHDT and CDR2 YYEEEE. Using unique molecular identifiers, the investigators prepared the TCRbeta library. TCRdb re-called the PCR reads with MiXCR, one entry per CDR3 protein. Of about half a million distinct CDR3 sequences in the sample, around 12% are singletons; the top ten hold around 5.6%. The chain joins TRBV5-6 to TRBJ1-2, with 10 nucleotides matching TRBD1. The sequenced sample was PBMCs from the stem cell graft donor, obtained from the stem cell graft. The clonotype was recovered from a human donor who donated a stem cell graft to a child with combined immunodeficiency. The CDR3 bases are TGTGCCAGCAGACGGACAGGGGGATATGGCTACACCTTC. Translation gives CASRRTGGYGYTF.